The TCR beta chain under discussion was sequenced for a study of CD8+ T cells in alopecia areata. Findings of the study overall: Scalp and blood samples kept many expanded lesional clones throughout tofacitinib.

Germline CDR1 LNHDA, CDR2 SQIVND (reference sequence). The CDR3 is 17 amino acids. The junction had 13 bases not matched to a gene; V was cut back by 7 bases and J by 1 base. Only a few counts were recorded for this clone. No antigen is known for it. Described treatment: oral pan-JAK inhibitor, 5-10 mg twice daily. cDNA prepared by RNA extraction and subsequent reverse transcription served as the template for sequencing. Profiling relied on immunoSEQ multiplex PCR, and the TCRdb table lists in-frame clones only, not all of them. The sample carries under 350,000 clones, roughly 64% recorded once. This sequence originates from a human donor with alopecia areata. The V and J genes are TRBV19 and TRBJ2-3, with 8 bases lining up with TRBD2. This specimen consisted of CD4+ T cells sorted from blood, obtained at week 24, from a patient treated with tofacitinib. This chain's CDR3 is CASTSLSEGLGTDTQYF. For the CDR3, the DNA is TGTGCCAGTACCTCACTCAGTGAGGGACTAGGCACAGATACGCAGTATTTT.